Listed here is a single T cell receptor beta chain. The data were taken from a study of pediatric ulcerative colitis. The CDR3 runs to 12 residues. Germline CDR1 is SGHDT and CDR2 is YYEEEE. The V gene lost 5 bases and the J gene lost 2 bases, with 7 bases spanning the gap. Method: immunoSEQ multiplex PCR; TCRdb's copy keeps in-frame clones and lacks some. The sample includes around 30,000 clones, almost 85% of them seen just once. The sequenced sample consisted of blood. The chain couples TRBV5-6 to TRBJ1-2; TRBD1 might be the D (5 bases). This TCR was recovered from a boy younger than 18 with severe ulcerative colitis. In DNA, the CDR3 is TGTGCCAGCAGTCCAGGGAACTATGGCTACACCTTC. Translating gives CASSPGNYGYTF.